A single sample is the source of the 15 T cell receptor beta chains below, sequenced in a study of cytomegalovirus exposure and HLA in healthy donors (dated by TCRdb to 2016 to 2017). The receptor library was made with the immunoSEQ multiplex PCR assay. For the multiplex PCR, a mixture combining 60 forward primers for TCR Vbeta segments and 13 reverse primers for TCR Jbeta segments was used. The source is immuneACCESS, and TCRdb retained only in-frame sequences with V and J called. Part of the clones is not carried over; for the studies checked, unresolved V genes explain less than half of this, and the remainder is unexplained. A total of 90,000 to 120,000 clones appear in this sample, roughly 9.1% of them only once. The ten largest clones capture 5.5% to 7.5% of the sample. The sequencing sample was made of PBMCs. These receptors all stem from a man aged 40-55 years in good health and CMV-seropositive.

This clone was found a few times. The CDR3 region is CSVVFPSGWSTDTQYF. Written as DNA, the CDR3 is TGCAGCGTTGTCTTCCCTAGCGGGTGGAGCACAGATACGCAGTATTTT. The chain is built from TRBV29-1 and TRBJ2-3, with 8 positions matching TRBD2. This CDR3 spans 16 amino acids. Germline assignment: CDR1 SQVTM and CDR2 ANQGSEA. J lost 0 bases, V lost 4 bases, and 9 bases had no gene match.

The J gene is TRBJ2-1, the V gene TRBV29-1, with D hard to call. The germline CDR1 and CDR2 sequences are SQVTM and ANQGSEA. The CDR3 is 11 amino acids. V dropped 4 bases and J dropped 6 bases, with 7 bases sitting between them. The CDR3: CSVVAGNEQFF. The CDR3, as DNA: TGCAGCGTTGTTGCCGGCAATGAGCAGTTCTTC.

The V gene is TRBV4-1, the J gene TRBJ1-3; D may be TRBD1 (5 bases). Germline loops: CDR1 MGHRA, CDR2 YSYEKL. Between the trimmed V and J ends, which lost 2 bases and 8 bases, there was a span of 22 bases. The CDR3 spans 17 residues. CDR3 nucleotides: TGCGCCAGCAGCCAACTTCCCGCGGGGCGAACTTCGGACACCATATATTTT. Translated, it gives CASSQLPAGRTSDTIYF.

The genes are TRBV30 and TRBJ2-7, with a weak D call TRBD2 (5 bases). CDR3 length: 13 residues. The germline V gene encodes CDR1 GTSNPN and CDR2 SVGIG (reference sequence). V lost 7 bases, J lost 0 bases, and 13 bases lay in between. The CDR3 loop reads CASERPVSYEQYF. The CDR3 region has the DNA TGTGCCTCGGAGCGGCCCGTCTCCTACGAGCAGTACTTC.

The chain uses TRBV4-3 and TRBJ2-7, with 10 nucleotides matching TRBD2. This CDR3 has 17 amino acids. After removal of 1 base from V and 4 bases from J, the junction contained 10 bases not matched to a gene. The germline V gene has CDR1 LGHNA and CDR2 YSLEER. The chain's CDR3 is CASSQGGASGSFYEQYF. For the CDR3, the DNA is TGCGCCAGCAGCCAAGGGGGGGCTAGCGGGAGTTTTTACGAGCAGTACTTC.

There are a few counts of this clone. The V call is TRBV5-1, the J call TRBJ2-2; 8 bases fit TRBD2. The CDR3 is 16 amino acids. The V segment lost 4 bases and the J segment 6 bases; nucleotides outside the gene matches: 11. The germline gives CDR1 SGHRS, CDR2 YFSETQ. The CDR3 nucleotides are TGCGCCAGCAGCGTAACTAGCGGAAATGCCGCCGGGGAGCTGTTTTTT. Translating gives CASSVTSGNAAGELFF. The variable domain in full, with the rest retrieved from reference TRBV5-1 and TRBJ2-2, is KAGVTQTPRYLIKTRGQQVTLSCSPISGHRSVSWYQQTPGQGLQFLFEYFSETQRNKGNFPGRFSGRQFSNSRSEMNVSTLELGDSALYLCASSVTSGNAAGELFFGEGSRLTVL.

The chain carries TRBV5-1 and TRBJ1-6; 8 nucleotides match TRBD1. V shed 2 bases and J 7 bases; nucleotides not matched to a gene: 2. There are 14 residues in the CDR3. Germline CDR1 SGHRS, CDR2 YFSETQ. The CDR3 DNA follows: TGCGCCAGCAGCTTAACAGGGGGGAATTCACCCCTCCACTTT. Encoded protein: CASSLTGGNSPLHF.

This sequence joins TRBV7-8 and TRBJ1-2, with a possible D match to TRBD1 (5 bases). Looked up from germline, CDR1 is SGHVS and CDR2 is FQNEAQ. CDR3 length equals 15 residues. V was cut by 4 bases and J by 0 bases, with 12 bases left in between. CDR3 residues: CASSYSGAPNYGYTF. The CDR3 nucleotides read TGTGCCAGCAGCTACAGTGGGGCTCCTAACTATGGCTACACCTTC.

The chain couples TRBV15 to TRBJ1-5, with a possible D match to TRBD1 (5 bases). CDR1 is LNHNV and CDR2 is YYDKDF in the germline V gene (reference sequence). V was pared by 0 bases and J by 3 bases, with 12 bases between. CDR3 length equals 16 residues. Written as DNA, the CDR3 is TGTGCCACCAGCAGAGATAGGGCAGGGAACAATCAGCCCCAGCATTTT. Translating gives CATSRDRAGNNQPQHF.

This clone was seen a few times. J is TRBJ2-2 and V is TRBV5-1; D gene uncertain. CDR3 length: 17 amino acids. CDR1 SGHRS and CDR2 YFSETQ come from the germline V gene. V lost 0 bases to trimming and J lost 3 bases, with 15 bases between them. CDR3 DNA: TGCGCCAGCAGCTTGGCCGAGTTAGCACGCGACACCGGGGAGCTGTTTTTT. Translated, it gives CASSLAELARDTGELFF.

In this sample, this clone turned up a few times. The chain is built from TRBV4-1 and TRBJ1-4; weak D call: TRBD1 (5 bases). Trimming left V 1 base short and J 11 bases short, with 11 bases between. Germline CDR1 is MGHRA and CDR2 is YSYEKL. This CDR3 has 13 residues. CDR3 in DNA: TGCGCCAGCAGCCAAGTGGCCGGGGGGAAACTGTTTTTT. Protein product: CASSQVAGGKLFF.

This CDR3 is CASSFWLAGRSGNEQFF. The CDR3 coding sequence is TGTGCCAGCAGCTTCTGGCTAGCGGGAAGGAGTGGCAATGAGCAGTTCTTC. The chain employs TRBV11-2 and TRBJ2-1, with 9 bases that match TRBD2. Germline CDR1 SGHAT, CDR2 FQNNGV. The CDR3 loop spans 17 amino acids. With V trimmed by 3 bases and J by 6 bases, 12 bases remained unmatched.

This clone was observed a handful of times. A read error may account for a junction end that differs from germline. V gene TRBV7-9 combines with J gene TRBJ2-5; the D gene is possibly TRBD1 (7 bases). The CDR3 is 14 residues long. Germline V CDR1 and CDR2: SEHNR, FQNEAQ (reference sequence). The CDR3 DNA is TGTGCCGGCAGCGCAGGGGGGAGGCAAGAGACCCAGTACTTC. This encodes CAGSAGGRQETQYF. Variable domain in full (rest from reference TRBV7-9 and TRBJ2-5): DTGVSQNPRHKITKRGQNVTFRCDPISEHNRLYWYRQTLGQGPEFLTYFQNEAQLEKSRLLSDRFSAERPKGSFSTLEIQRTEQGDSAMYLCAGSAGGRQETQYFGPGTRLLVL.

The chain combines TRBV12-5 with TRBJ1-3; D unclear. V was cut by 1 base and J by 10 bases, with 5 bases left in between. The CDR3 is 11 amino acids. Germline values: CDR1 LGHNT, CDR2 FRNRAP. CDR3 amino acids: CASGLARTIYF. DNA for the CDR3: TGTGCTAGTGGTTTGGCCAGAACCATATATTTT.

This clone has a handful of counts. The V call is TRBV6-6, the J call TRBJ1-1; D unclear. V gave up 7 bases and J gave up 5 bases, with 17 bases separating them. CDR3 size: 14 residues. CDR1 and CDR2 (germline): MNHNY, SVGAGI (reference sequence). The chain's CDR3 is CASTETDRVTEAFF. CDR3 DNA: TGTGCCAGCACCGAAACTGATCGTGTGACTGAAGCTTTCTTT.